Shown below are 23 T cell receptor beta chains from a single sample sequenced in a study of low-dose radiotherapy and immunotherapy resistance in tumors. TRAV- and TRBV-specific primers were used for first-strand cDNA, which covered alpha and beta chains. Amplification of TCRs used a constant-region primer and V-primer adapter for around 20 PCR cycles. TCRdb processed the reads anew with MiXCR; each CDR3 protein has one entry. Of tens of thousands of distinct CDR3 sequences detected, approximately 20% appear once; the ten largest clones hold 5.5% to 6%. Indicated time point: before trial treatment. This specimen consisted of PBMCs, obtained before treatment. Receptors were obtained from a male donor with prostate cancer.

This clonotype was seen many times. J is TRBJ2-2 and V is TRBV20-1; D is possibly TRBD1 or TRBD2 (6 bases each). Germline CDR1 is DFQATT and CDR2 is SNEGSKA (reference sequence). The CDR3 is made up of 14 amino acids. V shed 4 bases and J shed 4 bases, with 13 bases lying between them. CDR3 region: CSAIWGARTGELFF. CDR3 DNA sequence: TGCAGTGCTATTTGGGGGGCGCGCACCGGGGAGCTGTTTTTT.

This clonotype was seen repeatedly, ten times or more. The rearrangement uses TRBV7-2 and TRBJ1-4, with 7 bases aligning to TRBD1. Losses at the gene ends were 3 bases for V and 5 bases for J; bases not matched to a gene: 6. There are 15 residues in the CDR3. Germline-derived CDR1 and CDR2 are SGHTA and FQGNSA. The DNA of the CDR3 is TGTGCCAGCAGCTTGACGACAGGGACAAATGAAAAACTGTTTTTT. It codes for CASSLTTGTNEKLFF.

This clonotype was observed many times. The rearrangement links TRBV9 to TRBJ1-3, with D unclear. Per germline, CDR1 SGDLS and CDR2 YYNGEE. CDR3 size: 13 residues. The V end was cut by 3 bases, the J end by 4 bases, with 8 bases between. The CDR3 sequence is CASSASTGNTIYF. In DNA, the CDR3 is TGTGCCAGCAGCGCGTCCACAGGAAACACCATATATTTT.

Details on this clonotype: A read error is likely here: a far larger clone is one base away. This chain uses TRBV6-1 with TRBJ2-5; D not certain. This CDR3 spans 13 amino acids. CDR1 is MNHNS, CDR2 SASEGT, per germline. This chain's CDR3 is CANSYGLQETQYF. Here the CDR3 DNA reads TGTGCCAACAGTTACGGCTTGCAAGAGACCCAGTACTTC.

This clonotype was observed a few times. The CDR3: CASSAGLQETQYF. CDR3 coding DNA: TGTGCCAGCAGTGCTGGGCTACAAGAGACCCAGTACTTC. The chain recombines TRBV2 with TRBJ2-5; D unresolved. Germline V CDR1 and CDR2: SNHLY, FYNNEI. Deletions cut 4 bases from V and 2 bases from J, with 8 bases between. The CDR3 loop spans 13 amino acids. The variable domain in full, completed from reference TRBV2 and TRBJ2-5, reads EPEVTQTPSHQVTQMGQEVILRCVPISNHLYFYWYRQILGQKVEFLVSFYNNEISEKSEIFDDQFSVERPDGSNFTLKIRSTKLEDSAMYFCASSAGLQETQYFGPGTRLLVL.

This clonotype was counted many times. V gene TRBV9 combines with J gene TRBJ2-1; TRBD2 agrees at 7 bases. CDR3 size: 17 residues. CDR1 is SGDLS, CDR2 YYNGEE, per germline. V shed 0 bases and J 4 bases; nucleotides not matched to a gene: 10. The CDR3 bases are TGTGCCAGCAGCGTAGCGTTATCTAGCGGCCCTTACAATGAGCAGTTCTTC. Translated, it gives CASSVALSSGPYNEQFF.

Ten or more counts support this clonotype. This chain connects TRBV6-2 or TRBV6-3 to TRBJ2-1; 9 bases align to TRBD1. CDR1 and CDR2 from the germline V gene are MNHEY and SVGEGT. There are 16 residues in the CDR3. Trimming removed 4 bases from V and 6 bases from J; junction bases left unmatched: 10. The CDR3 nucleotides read TGTGCCAGCAGTTTCGGCACCGGGACAGGGATCAATGAGCAGTTCTTC. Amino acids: CASSFGTGTGINEQFF.

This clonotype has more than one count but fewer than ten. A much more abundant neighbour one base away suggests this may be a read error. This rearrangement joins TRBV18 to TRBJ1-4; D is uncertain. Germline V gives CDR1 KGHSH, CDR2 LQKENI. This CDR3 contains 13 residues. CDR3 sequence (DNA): TGTGCCAGCTCACGTGGAATCGGTGAAAAACGGTTTTTT. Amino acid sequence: CASSRGIGEKRFF.

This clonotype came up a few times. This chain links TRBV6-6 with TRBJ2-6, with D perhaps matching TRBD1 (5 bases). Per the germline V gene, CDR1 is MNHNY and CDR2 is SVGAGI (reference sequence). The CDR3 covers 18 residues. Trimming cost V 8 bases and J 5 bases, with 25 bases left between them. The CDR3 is CASLVGTGGLRRANVLTF. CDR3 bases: TGTGCCAGCCTTGTGGGTACAGGTGGTTTACGGAGGGCCAACGTCCTGACTTTC.

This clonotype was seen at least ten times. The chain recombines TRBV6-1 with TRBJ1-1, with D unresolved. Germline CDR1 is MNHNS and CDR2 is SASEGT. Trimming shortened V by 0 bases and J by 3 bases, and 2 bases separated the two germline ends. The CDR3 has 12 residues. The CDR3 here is CASSEAHTEAFF. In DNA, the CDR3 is TGTGCCAGCAGTGAAGCGCACACTGAAGCTTTCTTT.

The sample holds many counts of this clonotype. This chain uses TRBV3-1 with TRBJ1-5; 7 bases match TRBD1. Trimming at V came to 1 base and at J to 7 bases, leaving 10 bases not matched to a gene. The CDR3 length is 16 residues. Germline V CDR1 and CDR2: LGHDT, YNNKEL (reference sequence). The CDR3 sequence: CASSQAAQGGGQPQHF. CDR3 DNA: TGTGCCAGCAGCCAAGCGGCTCAGGGGGGAGGCCAGCCCCAGCATTTT.

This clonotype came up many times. The CDR3 protein is CASSWGQSTDTQYF. CDR3 DNA: TGTGCCAGCAGCTGGGGACAGAGCACAGATACGCAGTATTTT. The gene calls are TRBV11-2 and TRBJ2-3; 7 nucleotides agree with TRBD1. The CDR3 length is 14 residues. The germline CDR1 and CDR2 sequences are SGHAT and FQNNGV. Germline trimming cut 4 bases from V and 0 bases from J; bases unmatched to any gene: 1.

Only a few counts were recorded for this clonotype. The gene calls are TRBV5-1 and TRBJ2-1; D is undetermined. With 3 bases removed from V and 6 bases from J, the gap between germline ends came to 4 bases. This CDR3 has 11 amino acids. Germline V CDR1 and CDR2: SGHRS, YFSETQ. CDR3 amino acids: CASSSTNEQFF. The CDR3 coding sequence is TGCGCCAGCAGCTCAACCAATGAGCAGTTCTTC. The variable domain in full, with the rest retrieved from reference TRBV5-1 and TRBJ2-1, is KAGVTQTPRYLIKTRGQQVTLSCSPISGHRSVSWYQQTPGQGLQFLFEYFSETQRNKGNFPGRFSGRQFSNSRSEMNVSTLELGDSALYLCASSSTNEQFFGPGTRLTVL.

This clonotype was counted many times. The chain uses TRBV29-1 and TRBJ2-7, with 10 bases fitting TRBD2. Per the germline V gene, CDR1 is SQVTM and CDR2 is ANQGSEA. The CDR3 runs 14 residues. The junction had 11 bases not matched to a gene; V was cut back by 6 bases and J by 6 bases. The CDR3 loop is CSVLTGLAGAEQYF. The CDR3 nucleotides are TGCAGCGTGCTCACGGGCCTAGCGGGGGCCGAGCAGTACTTC.

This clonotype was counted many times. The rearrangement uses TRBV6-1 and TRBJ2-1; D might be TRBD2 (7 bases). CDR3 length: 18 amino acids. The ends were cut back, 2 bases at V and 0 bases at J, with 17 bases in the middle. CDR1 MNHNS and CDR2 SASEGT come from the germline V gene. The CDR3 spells CASSEWGASGSSYNEQFF. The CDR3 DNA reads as TGTGCCAGCAGTGAATGGGGGGCTAGCGGCAGCTCCTACAATGAGCAGTTCTTC.

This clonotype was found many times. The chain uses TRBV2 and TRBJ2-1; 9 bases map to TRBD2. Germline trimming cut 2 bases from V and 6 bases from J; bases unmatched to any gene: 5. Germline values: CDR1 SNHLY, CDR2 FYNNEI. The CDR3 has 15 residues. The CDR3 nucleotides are TGTGCCAGCAGTGAAATCCTAGCGGGATTCAATGAGCAGTTCTTC. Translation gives CASSEILAGFNEQFF. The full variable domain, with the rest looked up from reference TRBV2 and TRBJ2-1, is EPEVTQTPSHQVTQMGQEVILRCVPISNHLYFYWYRQILGQKVEFLVSFYNNEISEKSEIFDDQFSVERPDGSNFTLKIRSTKLEDSAMYFCASSEILAGFNEQFFGPGTRLTVL.

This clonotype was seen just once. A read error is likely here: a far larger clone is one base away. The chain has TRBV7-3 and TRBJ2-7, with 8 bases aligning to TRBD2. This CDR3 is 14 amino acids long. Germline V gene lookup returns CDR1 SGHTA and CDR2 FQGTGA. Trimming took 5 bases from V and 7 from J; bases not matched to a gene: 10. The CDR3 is CASSHSGTGDEQYF. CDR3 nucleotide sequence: TGTGCCAGCAGCCATAGCGGGACGGGGGATGAGCAGTACTTC.

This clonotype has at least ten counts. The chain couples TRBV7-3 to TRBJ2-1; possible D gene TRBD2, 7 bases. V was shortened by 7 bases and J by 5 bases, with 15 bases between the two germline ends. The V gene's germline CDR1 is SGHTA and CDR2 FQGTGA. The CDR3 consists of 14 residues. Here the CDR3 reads CASNMGGGNNEQFF. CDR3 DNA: TGTGCCAGCAACATGGGCGGGGGCAACAATGAGCAGTTCTTC. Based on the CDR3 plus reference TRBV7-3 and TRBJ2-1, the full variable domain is GAGVSQTPSNKVTEKGKYVELRCDPISGHTALYWYRQSLGQGPEFLIYFQGTGAADDSGLPNDRFFAVRPEGSVSTLKIQRTERGDSAVYLCASNMGGGNNEQFFGPGTRLTVL.

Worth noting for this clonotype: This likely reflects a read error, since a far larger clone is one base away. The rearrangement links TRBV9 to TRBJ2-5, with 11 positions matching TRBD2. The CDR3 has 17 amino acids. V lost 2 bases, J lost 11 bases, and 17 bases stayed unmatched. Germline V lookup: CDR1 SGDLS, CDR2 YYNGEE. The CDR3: CASSVGTSGSTYNEQYF. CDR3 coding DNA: TGTGCCAGCAGCGTCGGCACTAGCGGGAGTACGTACAATGAGCAGTACTTC.

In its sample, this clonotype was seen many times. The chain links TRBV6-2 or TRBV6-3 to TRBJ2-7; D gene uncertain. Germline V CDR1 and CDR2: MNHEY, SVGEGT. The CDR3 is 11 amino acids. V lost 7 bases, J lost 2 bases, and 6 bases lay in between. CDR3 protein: CASTKAYEQYF. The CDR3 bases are TGTGCCAGCACCAAGGCCTACGAGCAGTACTTC.

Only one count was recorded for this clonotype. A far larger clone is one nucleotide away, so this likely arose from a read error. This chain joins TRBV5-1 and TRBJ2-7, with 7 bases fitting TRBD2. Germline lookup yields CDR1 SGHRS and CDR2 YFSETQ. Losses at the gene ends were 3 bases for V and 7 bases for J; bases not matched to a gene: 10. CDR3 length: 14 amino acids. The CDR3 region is CASSWAGDGVEQYF. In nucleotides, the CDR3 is TGCGCCAGCAGCTGGGCGGGAGATGGAGTTGAGCAGTACTTC. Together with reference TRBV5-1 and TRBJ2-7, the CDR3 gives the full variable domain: KAGVTQTPRYLIKTRGQQVTLSCSPISGHRSVSWYQQTPGQGLQFLFEYFSETQRNKGNFPGRFSGRQFSNSRSEMNVSTLELGDSALYLCASSWAGDGVEQYFGPGTRLTVT.

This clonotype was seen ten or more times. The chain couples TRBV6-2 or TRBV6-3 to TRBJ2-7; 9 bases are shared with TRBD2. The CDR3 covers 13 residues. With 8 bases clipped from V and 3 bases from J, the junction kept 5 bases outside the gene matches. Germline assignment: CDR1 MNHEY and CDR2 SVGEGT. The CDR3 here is CASGLAQSYEQYF. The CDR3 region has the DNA TGTGCCAGCGGACTAGCGCAAAGCTACGAGCAGTACTTC.

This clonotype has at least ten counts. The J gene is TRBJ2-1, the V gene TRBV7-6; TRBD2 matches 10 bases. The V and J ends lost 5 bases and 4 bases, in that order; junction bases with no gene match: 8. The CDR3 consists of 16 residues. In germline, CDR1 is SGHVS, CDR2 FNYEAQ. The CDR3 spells CASSPIAGGPYNEQFF. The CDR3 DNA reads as TGTGCCAGCAGCCCAATAGCGGGGGGCCCGTACAATGAGCAGTTCTTC. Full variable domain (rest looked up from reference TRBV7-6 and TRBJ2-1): GAGVSQSPRYKVTKRGQDVALRCDPISGHVSLYWYRQALGQGPEFLTYFNYEAQQDKSGLPNDRFSAERPEGSISTLTIQRTEQRDSAMYRCASSPIAGGPYNEQFFGPGTRLTVL.